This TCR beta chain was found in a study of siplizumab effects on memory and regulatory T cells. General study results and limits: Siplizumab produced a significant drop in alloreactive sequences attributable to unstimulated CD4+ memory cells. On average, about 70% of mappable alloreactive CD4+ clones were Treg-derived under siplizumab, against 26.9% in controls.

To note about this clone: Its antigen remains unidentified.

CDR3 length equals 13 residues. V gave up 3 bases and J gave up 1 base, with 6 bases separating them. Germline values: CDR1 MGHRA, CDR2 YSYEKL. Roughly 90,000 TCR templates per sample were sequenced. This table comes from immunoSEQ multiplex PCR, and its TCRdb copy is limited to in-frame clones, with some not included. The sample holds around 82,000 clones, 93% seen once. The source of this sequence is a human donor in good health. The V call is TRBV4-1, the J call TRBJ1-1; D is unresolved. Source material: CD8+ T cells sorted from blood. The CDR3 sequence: CASSHNQNTEAFF. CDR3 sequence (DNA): TGCGCCAGCAGCCACAATCAGAACACTGAAGCTTTCTTT.